This section outlines one TCR beta chain sequence together with its context. Its antigen remains unidentified. It has no much larger one-base neighbor in the sample; base qualities were not kept. V is reduced by 3 bases and J by 10 bases, leaving a spacing of 21 bases between them. The germline V gene (reference sequence) specifies DFQATT as CDR1 and SNEGSKA as CDR2. The CDR3, cysteine through phenylalanine, is 14 amino acids long. The sequence is cut down to CDR3 DNA, 42 bases in frame from base 1. TCRbeta CDR3 regions were amplified from genomic DNA by means of the immunoSEQ Assay, a bias-controlled multiplex PCR. Processing in the source paper ran as follows. Nucleated cell counts per sample were estimated from amplification of reference gene primers within the assay. To quantify the absolute abundance of each unique TCRbeta CDR3 rearrangement, sequence reads were collapsed and filtered. For each sample, productive Simpson clonality was calculated as the square root of Simpson's diversity index across productive rearrangements. Here the immuneACCESS table is served through TCRdb, limited to in-frame sequences with V and J called. Missing clones are a known gap in these copies; in checked studies unresolved V genes cover under half, and the rest lacks a known reason. V and J calls and clone size are as listed in that table; D and trimming were resolved from the DNA. Within this sample are more than 300,000 clones, with approximately 90% of them counted one time only. Of the sample, roughly 0.86% falls within the top ten clones.

This sample was included in a study of blood T cell repertoires in COVID-19 (dated by TCRdb to 2018 to 2020). Study-wide context: Samples covering the acute and convalescent phases of COVID-19 were provided by collaborators in the United States, Italy and Spain. The repertoires were released in a freely available public database intended as a resource for research on the immune response to SARS-CoV-2. The prospective study material was composed of cDNA or gDNA derived from T cells, B-cell-depleted T cells, or PBMCs. Samples came from the ongoing ImmuneRACE study (first 160 participants) plus 1,254 subjects from 6 global collaborators. The dataset comprised deeply sampled blood TCRbeta repertoires from subjects exposed to, actively infected with, or recovered from COVID-19. Where available, HLA class I and class II types were taken from metadata supplied by the sample provider and were not determined by assay-based typing. The sample metadata nearly always contained a de-identified subject ID, COVID-19 status, age in years and sex.

Enrolling through a virtual design, the prospective study's participants ranged in age from roughly 18 to 95 years and lived across roughly 24 United States geographic areas. In the prospective study, cohorts were assigned on the basis of participant-reported clinical history obtained from a screening survey and a study questionnaire. Exposed participants had been in contact, within 2 weeks of entering the study, with a person who had a PCR-confirmed or clinician-diagnosed case of COVID-19. In the prospective study, mobile phlebotomists collected whole blood, serum and a nasopharyngeal or oropharyngeal swab from each participant. Participants in the prospective study had the option to provide additional blood draws and questionnaires over an approximately two-month period. Blood samples from the prospective study were shipped frozen or at room temperature prior to DNA extraction. Study-wide conclusions, independent of this receptor: Clinical and demographic metadata were provided uncurated, with the amount varying by source and participant.

The sequencing sample was made of PBMCs or T cells enriched from blood (not recorded which). This clonotype was obtained from a woman in her thirties or forties who had been exposed to COVID-19. The V and J genes are TRBV20-1 and TRBJ1-1; perhaps TRBD1 is the D gene, with 5 bases matching. At the DNA level, the sequence is TGCAGTGCTAGTGGCTCGTCACAGGCGTCGGGAGCTTTCTTT. This yields the protein CSASGSSQASGAFF.